This T cell receptor beta chain was captured in a study of tumor and adjacent non-tumor tissue in lung cancer. Study-level information: The patients, roughly eleven men and about 5 women, were roughly 30 to 80 with stage I to III disease. Some 4.1 million productive TCRbeta reads were obtained per sample on average. Whole-study findings and limits: In normal lung, the top 100 clones were significantly more dominant than in tumor.

In the case of this clonotype: Its antigen is unidentified. Because the CDR3 is missing its conserved closing phenylalanine or tryptophan, this is likely a read error.

Three rounds of nested PCR, following a modified ARM-PCR protocol, produced the TCRbeta library. TCRdb re-called the multiplex PCR reads with MiXCR, one entry per CDR3 protein. The data show 84,000 or so distinct CDR3 sequences, 61% seen once. No cell sorting was done before RNA was extracted from the tissue. This sequence originates from a man aged 65 to 79 with non-small cell lung cancer. The sample was lung tumor tissue.

The CDR3 coding sequence is TGCAGCGTCGGCAGACAGGGGGCAGGTTCTGGGGCCAACGTCCTGACTTCC. It is translated as CSVGRQGAGSGANVLTS. The chain has TRBV29-1 and TRBJ2-6, with 10 bases lining up with TRBD1. Germline V gene data show CDR1 as SQVTM and CDR2 as ANQGSEA. CDR3 length: 17 amino acids. V lost 6 bases and J lost 1; bases outside the gene matches: 9.